Following are 6 T cell receptor beta chains from one sample sequenced in a study of tumor-infiltrating lymphocytes in primary liver carcinoma. Unsorted bulk tissue of about 17-32 mg yielded co-extracted RNA and DNA. Total RNA amounting to roughly 480 ng was the source from which TCR beta cDNA was made with a constant-region primer. For TCR beta, libraries were produced by three nested multiplex PCR rounds using slightly modified ARM-PCR. With TRBV1-TRBV30 forward primers and a C-beta reverse primer, the first two PCR rounds were run for roughly 9 cycles each. Each CDR3 protein gets one entry after TCRdb re-called the multiplex PCR reads with MiXCR. This table holds 84,000 or so distinct CDR3 sequences, about three quarters found once. The sequencing sample was made of liver tumor tissue from sampling region 1. Subset in this sample: tumor region T1, superior pole. These receptors all come from a man aged 40-49 years with primary liver carcinoma and hepatitis B virus infection.

This clonotype was counted a few times. A read error may produce the germline difference seen at one junction end. J is TRBJ2-1 and V is TRBV29-1, with a weak D call TRBD2 (7 bases). The CDR3 extends over 18 amino acids. Germline CDR1 SQVTM, CDR2 ANQGSEA. The CDR3 DNA is TGCAGCGTTGGTAATTGCGGGAGAATCAGGGGCTCCTACAATGAGCGGTTCTTC. Amino acids: CSVGNCGRIRGSYNERFF.

As to this clonotype: Mismatch with germline at one junction end may stem from a read error. The V and J genes are TRBV4-1 and TRBJ2-1; 10 nucleotides align to TRBD1. Germline V CDR1 and CDR2: MGHRA, YSYEKL. This CDR3 spans 16 amino acids. DNA for the CDR3: TGCACCAGCAGTCAAGCATCGGGACAGGGGAGGAATGAGCAGTTCTTC. Amino acids: CTSSQASGQGRNEQFF.

This clonotype was seen only a few times. A much larger clone differs from this one at a single base, so this may be a read error. The rearrangement links TRBV6-1 to TRBJ2-2; 8 bases fit TRBD2. This CDR3 is 18 amino acids long. The ends lost 4 bases at V and 1 base at J; junction bases unmatched: 11. Germline-derived CDR1 and CDR2 are MNHNS and SASEGT. CDR3 residues: CASSGQIGTRLNTGELFF. The CDR3 region has the DNA TGTGCCAGCAGTGGACAGATTGGGACTAGGTTGAACACCGGGGAGCTGTTTTTT.

Remarks on this clonotype: A junction boundary mismatches the germline segment, possibly from a read error. The chain carries TRBV11-2 and TRBJ1-5, with D unresolved. In germline, CDR1 is SGHAT, CDR2 FQNNGV. The CDR3 is 13 amino acids. CDR3 nucleotides: TGTGCCAGCAGCTTAGGATCAAATCAGCCCCGGCATTTT. This translates into CASSLGSNQPRHF.

This clonotype was observed many times. CDR3 sequence reads: CASSQDRSSGYNEQFF. The CDR3 coding sequence is TGTGCCAGCAGCCAAGATAGGTCTAGCGGTTACAATGAGCAGTTCTTC. The genes are TRBV4-2 and TRBJ2-1; 7 bases are shared with TRBD2. The germline CDR1 and CDR2 sequences are LGHNA and YNFKEQ. The ends lost 0 bases at V and 4 bases at J; junction bases unmatched: 6. The CDR3 sequence is 16 residues long.

J is TRBJ1-1 and V is TRBV20-1, with a tentative D call TRBD1 (5 bases). The CDR3 extends over 13 amino acids. Per the germline V gene, CDR1 is DFQATT and CDR2 is SNEGSKA (reference sequence). V gave up 1 base and J gave up 5 bases, with 11 bases separating them. This CDR3 reads CSARAWGGTEAFF. The CDR3 DNA reads as TGCAGTGCTAGAGCTTGGGGGGGAACTGAAGCTTTCTTT.